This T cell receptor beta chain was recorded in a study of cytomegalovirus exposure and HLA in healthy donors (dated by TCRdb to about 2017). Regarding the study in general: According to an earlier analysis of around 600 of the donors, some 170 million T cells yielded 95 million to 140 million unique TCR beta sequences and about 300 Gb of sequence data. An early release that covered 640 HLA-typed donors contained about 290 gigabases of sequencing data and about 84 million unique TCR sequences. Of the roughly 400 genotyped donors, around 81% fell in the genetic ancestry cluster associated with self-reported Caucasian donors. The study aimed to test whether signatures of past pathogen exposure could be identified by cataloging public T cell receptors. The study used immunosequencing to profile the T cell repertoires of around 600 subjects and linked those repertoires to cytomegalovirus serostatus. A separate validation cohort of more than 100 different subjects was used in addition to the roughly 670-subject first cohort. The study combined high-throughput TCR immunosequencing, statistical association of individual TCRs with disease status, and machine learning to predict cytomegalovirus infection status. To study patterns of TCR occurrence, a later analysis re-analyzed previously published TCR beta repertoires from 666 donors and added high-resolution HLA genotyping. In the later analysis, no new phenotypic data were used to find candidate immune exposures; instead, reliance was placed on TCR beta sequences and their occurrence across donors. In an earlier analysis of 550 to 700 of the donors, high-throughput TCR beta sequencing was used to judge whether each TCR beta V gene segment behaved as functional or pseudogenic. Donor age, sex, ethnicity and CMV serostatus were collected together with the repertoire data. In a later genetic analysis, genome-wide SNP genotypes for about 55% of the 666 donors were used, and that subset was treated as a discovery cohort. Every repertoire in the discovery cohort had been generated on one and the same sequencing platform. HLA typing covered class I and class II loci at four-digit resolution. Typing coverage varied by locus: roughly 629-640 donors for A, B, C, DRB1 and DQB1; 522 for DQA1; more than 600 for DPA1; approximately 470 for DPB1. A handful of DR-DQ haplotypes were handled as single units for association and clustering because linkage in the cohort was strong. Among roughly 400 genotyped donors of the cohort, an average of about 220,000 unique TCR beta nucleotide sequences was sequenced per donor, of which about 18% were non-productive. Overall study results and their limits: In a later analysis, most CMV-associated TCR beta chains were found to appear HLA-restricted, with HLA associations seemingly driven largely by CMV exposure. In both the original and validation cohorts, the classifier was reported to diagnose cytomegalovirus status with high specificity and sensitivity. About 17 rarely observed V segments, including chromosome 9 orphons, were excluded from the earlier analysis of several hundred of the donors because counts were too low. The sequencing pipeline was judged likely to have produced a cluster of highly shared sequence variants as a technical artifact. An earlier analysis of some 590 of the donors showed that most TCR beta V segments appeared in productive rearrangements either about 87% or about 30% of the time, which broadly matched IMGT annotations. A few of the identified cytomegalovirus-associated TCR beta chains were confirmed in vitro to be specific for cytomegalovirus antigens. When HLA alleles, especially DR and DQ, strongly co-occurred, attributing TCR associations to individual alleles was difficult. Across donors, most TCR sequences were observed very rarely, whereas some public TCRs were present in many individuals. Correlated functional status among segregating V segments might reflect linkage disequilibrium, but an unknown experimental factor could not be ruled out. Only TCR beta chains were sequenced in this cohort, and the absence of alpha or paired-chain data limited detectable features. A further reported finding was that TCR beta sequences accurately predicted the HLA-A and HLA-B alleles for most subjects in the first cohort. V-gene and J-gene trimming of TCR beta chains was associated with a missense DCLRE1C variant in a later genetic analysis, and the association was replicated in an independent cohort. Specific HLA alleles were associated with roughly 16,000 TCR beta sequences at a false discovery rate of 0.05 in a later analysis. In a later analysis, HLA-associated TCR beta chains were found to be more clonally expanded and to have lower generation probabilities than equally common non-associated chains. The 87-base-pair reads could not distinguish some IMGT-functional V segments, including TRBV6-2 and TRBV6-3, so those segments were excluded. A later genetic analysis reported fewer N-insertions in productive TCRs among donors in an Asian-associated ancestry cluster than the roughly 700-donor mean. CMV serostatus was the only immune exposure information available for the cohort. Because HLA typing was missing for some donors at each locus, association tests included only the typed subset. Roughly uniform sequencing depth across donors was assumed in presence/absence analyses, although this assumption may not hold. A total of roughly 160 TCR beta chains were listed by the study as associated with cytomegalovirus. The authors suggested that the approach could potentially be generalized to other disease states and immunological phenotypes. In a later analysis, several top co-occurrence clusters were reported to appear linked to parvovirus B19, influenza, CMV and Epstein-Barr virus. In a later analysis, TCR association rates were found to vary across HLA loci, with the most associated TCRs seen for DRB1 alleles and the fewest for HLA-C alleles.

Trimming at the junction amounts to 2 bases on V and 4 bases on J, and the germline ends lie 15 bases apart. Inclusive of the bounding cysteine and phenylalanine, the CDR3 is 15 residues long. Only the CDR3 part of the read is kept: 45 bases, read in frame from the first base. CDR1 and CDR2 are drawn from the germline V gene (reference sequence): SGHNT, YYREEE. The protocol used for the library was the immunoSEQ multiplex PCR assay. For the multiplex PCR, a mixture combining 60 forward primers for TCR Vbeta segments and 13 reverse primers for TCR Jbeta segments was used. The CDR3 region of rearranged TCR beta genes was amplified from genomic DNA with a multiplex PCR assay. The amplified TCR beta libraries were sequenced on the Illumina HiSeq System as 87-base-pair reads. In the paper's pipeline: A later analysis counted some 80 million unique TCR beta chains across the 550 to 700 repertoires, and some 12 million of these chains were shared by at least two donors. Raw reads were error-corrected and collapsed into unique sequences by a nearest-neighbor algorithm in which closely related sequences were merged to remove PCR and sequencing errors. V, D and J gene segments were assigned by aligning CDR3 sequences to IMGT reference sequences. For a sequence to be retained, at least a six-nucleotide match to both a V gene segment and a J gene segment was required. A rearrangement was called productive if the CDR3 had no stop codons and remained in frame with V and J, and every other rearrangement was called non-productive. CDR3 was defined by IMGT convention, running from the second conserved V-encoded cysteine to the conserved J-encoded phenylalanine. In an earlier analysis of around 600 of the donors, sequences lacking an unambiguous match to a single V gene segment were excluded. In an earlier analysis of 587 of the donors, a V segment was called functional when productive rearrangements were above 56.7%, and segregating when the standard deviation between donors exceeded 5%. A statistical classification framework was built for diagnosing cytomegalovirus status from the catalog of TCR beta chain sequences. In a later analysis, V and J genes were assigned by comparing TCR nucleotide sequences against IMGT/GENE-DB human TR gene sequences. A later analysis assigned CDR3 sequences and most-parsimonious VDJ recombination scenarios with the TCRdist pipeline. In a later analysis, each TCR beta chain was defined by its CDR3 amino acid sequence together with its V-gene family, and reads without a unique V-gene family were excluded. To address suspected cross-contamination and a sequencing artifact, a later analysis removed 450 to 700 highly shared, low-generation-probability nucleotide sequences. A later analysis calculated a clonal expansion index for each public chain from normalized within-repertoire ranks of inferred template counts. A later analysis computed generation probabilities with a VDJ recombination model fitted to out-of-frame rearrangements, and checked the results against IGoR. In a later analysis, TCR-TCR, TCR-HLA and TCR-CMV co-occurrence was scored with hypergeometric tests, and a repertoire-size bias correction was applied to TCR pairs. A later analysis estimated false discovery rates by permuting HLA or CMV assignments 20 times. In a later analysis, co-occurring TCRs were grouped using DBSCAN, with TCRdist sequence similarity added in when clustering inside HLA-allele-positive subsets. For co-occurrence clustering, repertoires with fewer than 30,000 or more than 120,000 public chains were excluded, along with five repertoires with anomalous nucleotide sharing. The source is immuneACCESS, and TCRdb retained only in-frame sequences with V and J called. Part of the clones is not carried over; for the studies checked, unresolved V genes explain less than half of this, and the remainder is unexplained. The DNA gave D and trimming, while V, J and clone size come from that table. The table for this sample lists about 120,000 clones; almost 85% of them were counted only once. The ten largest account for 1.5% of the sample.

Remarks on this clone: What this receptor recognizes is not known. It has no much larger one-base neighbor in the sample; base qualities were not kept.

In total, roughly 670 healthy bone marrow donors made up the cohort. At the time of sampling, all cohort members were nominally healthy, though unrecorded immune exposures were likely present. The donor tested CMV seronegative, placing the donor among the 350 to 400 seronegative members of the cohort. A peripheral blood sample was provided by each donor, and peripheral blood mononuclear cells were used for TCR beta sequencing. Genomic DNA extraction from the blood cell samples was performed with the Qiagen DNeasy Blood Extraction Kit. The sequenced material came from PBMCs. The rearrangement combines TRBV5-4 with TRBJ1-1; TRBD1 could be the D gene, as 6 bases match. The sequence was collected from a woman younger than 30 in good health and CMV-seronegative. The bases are TGTGCCAGCAGCTTAAGAACAGGGCCGGCCACTGAAGCTTTCTTT. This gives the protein CASSLRTGPATEAFF.